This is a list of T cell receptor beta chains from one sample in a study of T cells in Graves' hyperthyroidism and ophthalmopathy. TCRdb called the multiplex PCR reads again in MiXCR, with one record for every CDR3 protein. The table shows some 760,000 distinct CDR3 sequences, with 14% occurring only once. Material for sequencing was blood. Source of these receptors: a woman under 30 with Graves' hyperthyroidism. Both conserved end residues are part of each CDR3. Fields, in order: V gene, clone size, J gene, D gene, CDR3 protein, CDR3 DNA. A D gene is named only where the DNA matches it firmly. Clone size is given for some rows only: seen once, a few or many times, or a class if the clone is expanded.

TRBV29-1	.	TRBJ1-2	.	CSVGDRPNYGYTF	TGCAGCGTTGGTGACCGCCCTAACTATGGCTACACCTTC
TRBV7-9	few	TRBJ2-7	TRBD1	CASSSNRDRGEQYF	TGTGCCAGCAGCTCTAACCGGGACAGGGGGGAGCAGTACTTC
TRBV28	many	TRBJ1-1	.	CASSREIAMNTEAFF	TGTGCCAGCTCGCGGGAAATAGCCATGAACACTGAAGCTTTCTTT
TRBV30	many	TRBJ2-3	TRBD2	CASSGLARGDTQYF	TGTGCCAGTTCGGGACTAGCGCGAGGAGATACGCAGTATTTT
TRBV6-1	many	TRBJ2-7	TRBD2	CASSYVLAGGSSYEQYF	TGTGCCAGCAGTTACGTCCTAGCGGGGGGAAGCTCCTACGAGCAGTACTTC
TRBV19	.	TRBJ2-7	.	CASSIGTGSYGQYF	TGTGCCAGTAGTATAGGAACAGGCTCCTACGGGCAGTACTTC
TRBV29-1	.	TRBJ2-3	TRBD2	CSVGSSSGRFSDTQYF	TGCAGCGTGGGGTCCTCTAGCGGGAGGTTTTCAGATACGCAGTATTTT
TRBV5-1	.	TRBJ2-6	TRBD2	CASSLWREAGTNVLTF	TGCGCCAGCAGCTTGTGGCGGGAGGCTGGGACCAACGTCCTGACTTTC
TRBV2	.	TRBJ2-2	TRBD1	CAREPGQGAHRNTGELFF	TGTGCCAGAGAGCCGGGACAGGGGGCCCACCGGAACACCGGGGAGCTGTTTTTT
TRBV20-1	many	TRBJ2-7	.	CSARGHRALYEQYF	TGCAGTGCTAGAGGGCACAGGGCTTTATACGAGCAGTACTTC
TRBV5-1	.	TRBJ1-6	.	CASSPGRQSSYNSPLHF	TGCGCCAGCAGCCCAGGGCGGCAATCCTCGTATAATTCACCCCTCCACTTT
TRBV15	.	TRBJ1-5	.	CATSGPNQPQHF	TGTGCCACCAGCGGCCCAAATCAGCCCCAGCATTTT
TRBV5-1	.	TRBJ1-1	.	CASSWEGQNTEAFF	TGCGCCAGCAGCTGGGAGGGGCAGAACACTGAAGCTTTCTTT
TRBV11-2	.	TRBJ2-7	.	CASSLEASASYEQYF	TGTGCCAGCAGCTTAGAGGCTAGCGCTTCCTACGAGCAGTACTTC
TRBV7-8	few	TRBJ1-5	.	CASSLGPRRENQPQHF	TGTGCCAGCAGCTTAGGTCCGCGCCGAGAGAATCAGCCCCAGCATTTT
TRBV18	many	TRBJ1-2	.	CASSPNGYGYTF	TGTGCCAGCTCACCAAACGGCTATGGCTACACCTTC
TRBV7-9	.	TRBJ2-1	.	CASSLVRKDEQFF	TGTGCCAGCAGCTTAGTGAGAAAGGATGAGCAGTTCTTC